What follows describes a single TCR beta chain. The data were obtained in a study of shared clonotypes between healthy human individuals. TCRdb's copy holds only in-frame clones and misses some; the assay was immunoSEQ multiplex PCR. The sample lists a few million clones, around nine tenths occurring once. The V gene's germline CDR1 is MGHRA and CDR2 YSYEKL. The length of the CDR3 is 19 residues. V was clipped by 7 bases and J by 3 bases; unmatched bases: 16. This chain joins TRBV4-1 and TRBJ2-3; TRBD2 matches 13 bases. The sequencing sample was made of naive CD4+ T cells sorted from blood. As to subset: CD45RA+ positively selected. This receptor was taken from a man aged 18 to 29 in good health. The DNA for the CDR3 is TGCGCCAGCACCCCTGGACTAGCGGGGGCCCTCGGTGGGACAGATACGCAGTATTTT. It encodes CASTPGLAGALGGTDTQYF.